This TCR beta chain was retrieved from a study of blood T cells in healthy people across ages. Study outcomes and limitations: Calculation of diversity from one million T cells yielded estimates considered to be underestimates.

Germline V gene sequence: CDR1 MGHRA, CDR2 YSYEKL. The V gene lost 1 base and the J gene lost 8 bases, with 9 bases spanning the gap. This CDR3 comprises 13 residues. In terms of origin and age, donors were healthy Caucasian individuals from Russia aged about 6 to 100. PBMCs were isolated at a quantity of at least 7 million per sample. Extracted total RNA amounted to at least 5.5 micrograms for each sample. Sample-barcoded 5' priming and a J-beta primer mix drove a second PCR of roughly 6 to 12 cycles. Using its own MiXCR run on the 5' RACE reads, TCRdb lists one record per CDR3 protein. The sample yields about 1.8 million distinct CDR3 sequences, roughly 52% seen once. This clonotype has a single count. Its antigen is not known.

Sequencing was done on a sample of blood. The TCR comes from a woman aged 40 to 50 in good health. V usage is TRBV4-1 and J usage is TRBJ2-1; no definite D call. CDR3 in amino acids: CASSQVGSHEQFF. CDR3 in DNA: TGCGCCAGCAGCCAAGTCGGTTCCCATGAGCAGTTCTTC.